These 9 T cell receptor beta chains were sequenced from one sample in a study of CD8 T cells in ankylosing spondylitis. Study-level points and caveats: The study identified a TCR beta motif of about eight highly homologous variants that appeared characteristic of ankylosing spondylitis blood.

TCRdb processed the 5' RACE reads anew with MiXCR; each CDR3 protein has one entry. The sample contains 700,000 or so distinct CDR3 sequences, roughly 20% of which appear only once. Their antigens are not known. The sequencing sample was made of blood, either unsorted or a sorted T cell fraction (not recorded which). The receptors stem from a male donor with ankylosing spondylitis.

The chain uses TRBV12-3 or TRBV12-4 and TRBJ1-6; perhaps TRBD1 as D (5 bases). The length of the CDR3 is 14 residues. V lost 3 bases and J lost 5, with 8 bases in between. The CDR3 reads CASSFGHDNSPLHF. CDR3 in DNA: TGTGCCAGCAGTTTTGGACACGATAATTCACCCCTCCACTTT.

V is TRBV20-1 and J is TRBJ2-7, with 10 bases matching TRBD1. Germline trimming cut 5 bases from V and 2 bases from J; bases unmatched to any gene: 12. CDR3 length: 16 residues. Germline CDR1 and CDR2: DFQATT and SNEGSKA (reference sequence). CDR3 residues: CSALPGTGASAYEQYF. The CDR3 DNA reads TGCAGTGCTCTGCCGGGGACAGGGGCTTCCGCCTACGAGCAGTACTTC.

A few counts support this clonotype. The chain employs TRBV5-8 and TRBJ2-1, with 7 bases aligning to TRBD2. There are 14 residues in the CDR3. After removal of 4 bases from V and 7 bases from J, the junction contained 8 bases not matched to a gene. In germline, CDR1 is SGHTS, CDR2 YDEGEE. CDR3 DNA: TGTGCCAGCAGCAGACGGGGGGTGTCGAATGAGCAGTTCTTC. Amino acids: CASSRRGVSNEQFF.

This clonotype was detected many times. The CDR3 coding sequence is TGTGCCAGCAGCCAAGATTCCGGAGAGACCCAGTACTTC. Its protein is CASSQDSGETQYF. The chain joins TRBV3-1 to TRBJ2-5; D is unclear. Looked up from germline, CDR1 is LGHDT and CDR2 is YNNKEL (reference sequence). Trimming shortened V by 0 bases and J by 4 bases, and 6 bases separated the two germline ends. CDR3 size: 13 residues.

The sample holds a few counts of this clonotype. J is TRBJ1-2 and V is TRBV5-6; D possibly corresponds to TRBD1 (6 bases). Germline CDR1 is SGHDT and CDR2 is YYEEEE. The CDR3 has 14 residues. The germline V and J ends were trimmed by 4 bases and 3 bases, with 13 bases remaining between them. CDR3 DNA sequence: TGTGCCAGCAGCGAGGGGGGGGTGGACTATGGCTACACCTTC. It yields the protein CASSEGGVDYGYTF.

This clonotype has more than one count but fewer than ten. The chain recombines TRBV7-9 with TRBJ1-2; TRBD1 matches 9 bases. V was pared by 5 bases and J by 4 bases, with 5 bases of the junction left unmatched. In germline, CDR1 is SEHNR, CDR2 FQNEAQ (reference sequence). The CDR3 is 14 residues long. CDR3 DNA: TGTGCCAGCAGCGGGACAGGGTACCCCTATGGCTACACCTTC. Translation: CASSGTGYPYGYTF.

Ten or more counts support this clonotype. V gene TRBV3-1 combines with J gene TRBJ2-3; D is unclear. Germline values: CDR1 LGHDT, CDR2 YNNKEL (reference sequence). The CDR3 is 12 amino acids. With 2 bases removed from V and 3 bases from J, the gap between germline ends came to 3 bases. CDR3 in amino acids: CASSQRTDTQYF. CDR3 bases: TGTGCCAGCAGCCAACGTACAGATACGCAGTATTTT.

The J gene is TRBJ2-7, the V gene TRBV25-1, with no clear D. Deletions cut 5 bases from V and 1 base from J, with 9 bases between. This CDR3 is built from 13 residues. CDR1 and CDR2 (germline): MGHDK, SYGVNS. CDR3 loop: CASSPDHSYEQYF. In nucleotides, the CDR3 is TGTGCCAGCAGTCCCGACCATTCCTACGAGCAGTACTTC.

V usage is TRBV20-1 and J usage is TRBJ2-7; no firm D call. Trimming removed 2 bases at V and 6 bases at J, with 8 bases between. The CDR3 consists of 11 residues. CDR1 is DFQATT, CDR2 SNEGSKA, per germline (reference sequence). CDR3 residues: CSARPAGEQYF. The CDR3 coding sequence is TGCAGTGCTAGACCCGCTGGCGAGCAGTACTTC.